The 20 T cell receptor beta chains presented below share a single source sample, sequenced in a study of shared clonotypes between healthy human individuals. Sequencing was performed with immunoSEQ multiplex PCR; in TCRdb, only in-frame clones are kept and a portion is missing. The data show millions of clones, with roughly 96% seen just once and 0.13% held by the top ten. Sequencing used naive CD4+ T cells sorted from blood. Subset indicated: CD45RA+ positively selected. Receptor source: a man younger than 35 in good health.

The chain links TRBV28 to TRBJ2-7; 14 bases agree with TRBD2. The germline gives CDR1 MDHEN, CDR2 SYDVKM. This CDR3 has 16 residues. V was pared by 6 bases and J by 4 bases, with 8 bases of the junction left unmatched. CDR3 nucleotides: TGTGCCAGCAGAATGGGCGGGACTAGCGGGGGATACGAGCAGTACTTC. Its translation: CASRMGGTSGGYEQYF.

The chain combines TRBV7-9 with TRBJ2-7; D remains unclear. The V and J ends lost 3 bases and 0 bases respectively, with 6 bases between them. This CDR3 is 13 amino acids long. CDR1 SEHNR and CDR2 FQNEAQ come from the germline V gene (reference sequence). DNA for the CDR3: TGTGCCAGCAGCTTTGGCAGCTCCTACGAGCAGTACTTC. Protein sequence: CASSFGSSYEQYF. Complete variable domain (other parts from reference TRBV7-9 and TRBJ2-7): DTGVSQNPRHKITKRGQNVTFRCDPISEHNRLYWYRQTLGQGPEFLTYFQNEAQLEKSRLLSDRFSAERPKGSFSTLEIQRTEQGDSAMYLCASSFGSSYEQYFGPGTRLTVT.

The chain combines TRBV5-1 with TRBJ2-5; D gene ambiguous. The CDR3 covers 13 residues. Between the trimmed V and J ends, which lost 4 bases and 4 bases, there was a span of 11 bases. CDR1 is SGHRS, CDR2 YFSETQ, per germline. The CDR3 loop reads CASSVYMGETQYF. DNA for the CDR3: TGCGCCAGCAGCGTGTACATGGGAGAGACCCAGTACTTC.

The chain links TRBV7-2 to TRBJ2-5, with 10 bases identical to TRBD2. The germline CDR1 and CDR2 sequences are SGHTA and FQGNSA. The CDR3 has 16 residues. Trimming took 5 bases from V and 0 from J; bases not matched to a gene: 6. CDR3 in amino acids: CASSRSGRPYQETQYF. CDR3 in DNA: TGTGCCAGCAGCCGTAGCGGGAGGCCGTACCAAGAGACCCAGTACTTC.

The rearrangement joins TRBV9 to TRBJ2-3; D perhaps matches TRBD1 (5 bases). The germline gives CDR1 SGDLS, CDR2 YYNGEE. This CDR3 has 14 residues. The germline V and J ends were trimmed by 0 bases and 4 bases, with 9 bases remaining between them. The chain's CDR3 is CASSVEQGADTQYF. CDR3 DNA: TGTGCCAGCAGCGTAGAGCAGGGTGCAGATACGCAGTATTTT.

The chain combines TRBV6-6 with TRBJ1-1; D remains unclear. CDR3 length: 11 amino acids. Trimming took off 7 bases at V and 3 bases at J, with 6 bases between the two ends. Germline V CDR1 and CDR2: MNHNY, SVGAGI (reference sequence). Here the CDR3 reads CASTEYTEAFF. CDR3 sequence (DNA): TGTGCCAGCACCGAGTACACTGAAGCTTTCTTT.

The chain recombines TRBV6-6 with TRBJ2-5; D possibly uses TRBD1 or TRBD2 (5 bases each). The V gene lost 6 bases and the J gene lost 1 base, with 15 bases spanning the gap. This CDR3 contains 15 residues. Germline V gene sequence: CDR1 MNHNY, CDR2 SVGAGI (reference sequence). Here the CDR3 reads CASRNGATFQETQYF. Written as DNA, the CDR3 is TGTGCCAGCAGAAACGGGGCGACCTTCCAAGAGACCCAGTACTTC.

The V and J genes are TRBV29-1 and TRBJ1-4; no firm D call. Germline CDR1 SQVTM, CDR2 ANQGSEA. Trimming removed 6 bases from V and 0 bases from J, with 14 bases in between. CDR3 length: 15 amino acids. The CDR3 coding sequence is TGCAGCGTGGGTCCCACGGGTGCAACTAATGAAAAACTGTTTTTT. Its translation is CSVGPTGATNEKLFF.

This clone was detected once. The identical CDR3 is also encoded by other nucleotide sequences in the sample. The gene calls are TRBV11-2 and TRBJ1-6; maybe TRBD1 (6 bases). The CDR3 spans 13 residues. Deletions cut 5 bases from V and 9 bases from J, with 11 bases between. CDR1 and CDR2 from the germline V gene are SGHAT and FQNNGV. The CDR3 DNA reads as TGTGCCAGCAGCCCAGGGGTTAGTTCACCCCTCCACTTT. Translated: CASSPGVSSPLHF. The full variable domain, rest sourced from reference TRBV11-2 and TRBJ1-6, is EAGVAQSPRYKIIEKRQSVAFWCNPISGHATLYWYQQILGQGPKLLIQFQNNGVVDDSQLPKDRFSAERLKGVDSTLKIQPAKLEDSAVYLCASSPGVSSPLHFGNGTRLTVT.

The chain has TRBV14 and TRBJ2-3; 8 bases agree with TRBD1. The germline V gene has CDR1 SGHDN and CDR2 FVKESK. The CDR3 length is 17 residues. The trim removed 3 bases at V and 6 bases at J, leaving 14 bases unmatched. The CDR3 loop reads CASSHPGTGRFGDTQYF. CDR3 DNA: TGTGCCAGCAGCCATCCCGGGACAGGAAGGTTTGGGGATACGCAGTATTTT.

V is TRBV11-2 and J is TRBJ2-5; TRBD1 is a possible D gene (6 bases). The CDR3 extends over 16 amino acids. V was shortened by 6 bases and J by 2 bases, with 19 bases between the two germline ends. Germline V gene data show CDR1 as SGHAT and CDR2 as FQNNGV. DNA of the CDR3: TGTGCCAGCAGTTTTAGGGGGTTCAGTTTACAAGAGACCCAGTACTTC. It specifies CASSFRGFSLQETQYF.

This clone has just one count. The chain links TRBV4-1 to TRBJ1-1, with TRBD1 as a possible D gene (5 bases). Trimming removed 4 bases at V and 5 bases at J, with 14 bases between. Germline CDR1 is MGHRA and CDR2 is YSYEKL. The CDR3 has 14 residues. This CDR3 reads CASSLGHLETEAFF. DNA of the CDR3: TGCGCCAGCAGCCTAGGACACTTGGAGACTGAAGCTTTCTTT.

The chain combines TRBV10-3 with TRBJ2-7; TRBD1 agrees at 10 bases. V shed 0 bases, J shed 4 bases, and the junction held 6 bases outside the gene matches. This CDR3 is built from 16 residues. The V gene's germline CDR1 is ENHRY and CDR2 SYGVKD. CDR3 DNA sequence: TGTGCCATCAGTGAGTCCGTGGACAGGGGGATGTACGAGCAGTACTTC. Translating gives CAISESVDRGMYEQYF.

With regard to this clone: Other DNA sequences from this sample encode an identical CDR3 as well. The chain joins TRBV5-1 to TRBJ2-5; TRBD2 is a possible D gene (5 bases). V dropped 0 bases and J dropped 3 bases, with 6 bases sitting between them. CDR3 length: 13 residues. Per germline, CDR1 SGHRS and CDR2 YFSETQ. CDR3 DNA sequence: TGCGCCAGCAGCTTGGCGGGGAAAGAGACCCAGTACTTC. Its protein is CASSLAGKETQYF.

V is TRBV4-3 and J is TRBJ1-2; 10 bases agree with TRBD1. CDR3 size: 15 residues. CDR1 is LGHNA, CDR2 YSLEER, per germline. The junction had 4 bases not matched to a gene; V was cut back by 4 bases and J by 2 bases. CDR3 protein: CASSLRQGANYGYTF. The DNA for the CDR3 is TGCGCCAGCAGCCTACGACAGGGGGCAAACTATGGCTACACCTTC.

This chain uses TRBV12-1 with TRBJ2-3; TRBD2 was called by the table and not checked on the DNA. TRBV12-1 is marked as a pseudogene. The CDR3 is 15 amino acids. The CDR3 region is CASSFRLAGTDTQYF. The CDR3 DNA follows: TGTGCCAGCAGCTTTCGGCTAGCGGGCACAGATACGCAGTATTTT.

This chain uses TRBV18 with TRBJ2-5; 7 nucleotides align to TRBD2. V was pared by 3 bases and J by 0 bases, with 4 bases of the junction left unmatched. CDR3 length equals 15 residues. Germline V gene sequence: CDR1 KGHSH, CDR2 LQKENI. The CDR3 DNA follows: TGTGCCAGCTCACCGACCGGGACTAACCAAGAGACCCAGTACTTC. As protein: CASSPTGTNQETQYF.

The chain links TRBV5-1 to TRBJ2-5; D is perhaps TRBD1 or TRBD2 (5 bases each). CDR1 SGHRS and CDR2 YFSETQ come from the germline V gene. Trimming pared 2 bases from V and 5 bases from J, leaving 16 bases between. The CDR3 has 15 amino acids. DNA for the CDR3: TGCGCCAGCAGCTTAGCCGGGACCCACGGGGAGACCCAGTACTTC. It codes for CASSLAGTHGETQYF.

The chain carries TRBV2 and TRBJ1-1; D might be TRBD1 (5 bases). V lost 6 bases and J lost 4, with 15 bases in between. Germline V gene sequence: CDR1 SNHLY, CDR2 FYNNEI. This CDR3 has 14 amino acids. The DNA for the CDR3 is TGTGCCAGCAGGGGGTTTTGGAGGGGCACTGAAGCTTTCTTT. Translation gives CASRGFWRGTEAFF.

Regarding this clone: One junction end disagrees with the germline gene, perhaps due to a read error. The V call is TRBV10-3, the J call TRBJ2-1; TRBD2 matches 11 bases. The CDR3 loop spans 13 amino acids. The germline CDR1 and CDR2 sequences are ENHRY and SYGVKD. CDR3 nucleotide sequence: TGTGCCAACAGTGGGACTAGCGGAAATGAGCAGTTCTTC. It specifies CANSGTSGNEQFF.